These T cell receptor beta chains were read from a single sample in a study of vaccination effects on CD4 cells after COVID-19. The antigens these receptors bind are not known. The repertoire was sequenced with immunoSEQ multiplex PCR; TCRdb's copy has only in-frame clones and lacks some. The table has under 25,000 clones, over 65% seen once. The specimen comprised CD4+ T cells from PBMCs cultured with a peptide pool, sampled before COVID-19 vaccination. The receptors were gathered from a human donor who had a prior SARS-CoV-2 infection. The CDR3 runs from the conserved cysteine through the conserved F or W. A D gene is named only where the DNA matches it firmly. Not every row has a clone size; where given, it reads once, few, many or a size class.

j_call: TRBJ2-1; v_call: TRBV7-3; d_call: NA; clone_size: NA; cdr3_aa: CASSPSRAGSYNEQFF; cdr3_nt: TGTGCCAGCAGTCCATCGAGGGCAGGGTCCTACAATGAGCAGTTCTTC
j_call: TRBJ2-2; v_call: TRBV18; d_call: NA; clone_size: NA; cdr3_aa: CASSPVDMNTGELFF; cdr3_nt: TGTGCCAGCTCACCTGTCGACATGAACACCGGGGAGCTGTTTTTT
j_call: TRBJ1-1; v_call: TRBV7-2; d_call: NA; clone_size: NA; cdr3_aa: CASSLVQIPKAFF; cdr3_nt: TGTGCCAGCAGCTTAGTTCAGATCCCTAAAGCTTTCTTT
j_call: TRBJ2-1; v_call: TRBV5-1; d_call: NA; clone_size: NA; cdr3_aa: CASSLGLHNEQFF; cdr3_nt: TGCGCCAGCAGCTTGGGACTTCACAATGAGCAGTTCTTC
j_call: TRBJ2-3; v_call: TRBV2; d_call: TRBD2; clone_size: few; cdr3_aa: CASRRRWLAASTDTQYF; cdr3_nt: TGTGCCAGCAGACGCCGTTGGCTAGCGGCTAGCACAGATACGCAGTATTTT
j_call: TRBJ1-2; v_call: TRBV2; d_call: NA; clone_size: NA; cdr3_aa: CASSVTGFSSGYTF; cdr3_nt: TGTGCCAGCAGTGTAACAGGGTTTTCGTCTGGCTACACCTTC
j_call: TRBJ2-5; v_call: TRBV5-5; d_call: NA; clone_size: NA; cdr3_aa: CASSLEGTMEETQYF; cdr3_nt: TGTGCCAGCAGCTTGGAAGGGACCATGGAAGAGACCCAGTACTTC
j_call: TRBJ1-5; v_call: TRBV2; d_call: NA; clone_size: NA; cdr3_aa: CASKAGTSNQPQHF; cdr3_nt: TGTGCCAGCAAGGCGGGAACGAGCAATCAGCCCCAGCATTTT
j_call: TRBJ2-7; v_call: TRBV7-2; d_call: NA; clone_size: NA; cdr3_aa: CASSLEYNEQYF; cdr3_nt: TGTGCCAGCAGCTTAGAGTATAACGAGCAGTACTTC
j_call: TRBJ2-3; v_call: TRBV6-5; d_call: TRBD2; clone_size: NA; cdr3_aa: CASRRSGRSTDTQYF; cdr3_nt: TGTGCCAGCAGAAGGTCCGGGAGGAGCACAGATACGCAGTATTTT
j_call: TRBJ2-3; v_call: TRBV4-3; d_call: NA; clone_size: NA; cdr3_aa: CASSQDWGSKLITQYF; cdr3_nt: TGCGCCAGCAGCCAAGATTGGGGGTCCAAACTAATCACGCAGTATTTT
j_call: TRBJ1-6; v_call: TRBV15; d_call: NA; clone_size: NA; cdr3_aa: CATSREARNSPLHF; cdr3_nt: TGTGCCACCAGCAGAGAAGCTCGTAATTCACCCCTCCACTTT
j_call: TRBJ2-1; v_call: TRBV24-1; d_call: TRBD1; clone_size: NA; cdr3_aa: CATSDPGTGRNYEQFF; cdr3_nt: TGTGCCACCAGTGATCCCGGGACAGGGCGTAACTATGAGCAGTTCTTC
j_call: TRBJ2-7; v_call: TRBV5-1; d_call: NA; clone_size: NA; cdr3_aa: CASSSDGYGEQYF; cdr3_nt: TGCGCCAGCAGCTCAGACGGATATGGCGAGCAGTACTTC
j_call: TRBJ1-2; v_call: TRBV28; d_call: NA; clone_size: NA; cdr3_aa: CASSFGTYYGYTF; cdr3_nt: TGTGCCAGCAGTTTCGGGACCTACTATGGCTACACCTTC
j_call: TRBJ2-2; v_call: TRBV5-4; d_call: NA; clone_size: NA; cdr3_aa: CASSLEGERAGELFF; cdr3_nt: TGTGCCAGCAGCTTGGAGGGGGAAAGGGCCGGGGAGCTGTTTTTT
j_call: TRBJ1-2; v_call: TRBV3-1/TRBV3-2; d_call: NA; clone_size: NA; cdr3_aa: CASSQGSGVRGSGYTF; cdr3_nt: TGTGCCAGCAGCCAAGGGTCGGGGGTCCGGGGTTCTGGCTACACCTTC
j_call: TRBJ2-5; v_call: TRBV11-2; d_call: TRBD1; clone_size: NA; cdr3_aa: CASSPRGLETQYF; cdr3_nt: TGTGCCAGCAGTCCCAGGGGGCTGGAGACCCAGTACTTC
j_call: TRBJ1-1; v_call: TRBV6-1; d_call: NA; clone_size: NA; cdr3_aa: CASSESQNTEAFF; cdr3_nt: TGTGCCAGCAGTGAATCCCAAAACACTGAAGCTTTCTTT
j_call: TRBJ2-5; v_call: TRBV29-1; d_call: NA; clone_size: NA; cdr3_aa: CSVVRWQQETQYF; cdr3_nt: TGCAGCGTTGTACGGTGGCAGCAAGAGACCCAGTACTTC
j_call: TRBJ2-3; v_call: TRBV6-5; d_call: TRBD2; clone_size: NA; cdr3_aa: CASTLERDWQYF; cdr3_nt: TGTGCCAGCACCCTTGAGCGGGATTGGCAGTATTTT
j_call: TRBJ1-6; v_call: TRBV6-6; d_call: NA; clone_size: NA; cdr3_aa: CASSPYTRLEYNSPLHF; cdr3_nt: TGTGCCAGCAGTCCGTACACCCGGTTGGAGTATAATTCACCCCTCCACTTT
j_call: TRBJ1-1; v_call: TRBV7-8; d_call: NA; clone_size: NA; cdr3_aa: CASSFMAVSTEAFF; cdr3_nt: TGTGCCAGCAGCTTCATGGCGGTGTCAACTGAAGCTTTCTTT
j_call: TRBJ2-4; v_call: TRBV3-1/TRBV3-2; d_call: NA; clone_size: NA; cdr3_aa: CASSQGSILAKNIQYF; cdr3_nt: TGTGCCAGCAGCCAAGGGTCGATCCTAGCCAAAAACATTCAGTACTTC
j_call: TRBJ2-5; v_call: TRBV6-5; d_call: NA; clone_size: few; cdr3_aa: CASSYSTGNRETQYF; cdr3_nt: TGTGCCAGCAGTTACTCAACAGGGAACCGAGAGACCCAGTACTTC
j_call: TRBJ1-1; v_call: TRBV2; d_call: NA; clone_size: NA; cdr3_aa: CANRAPMTEAFF; cdr3_nt: TGTGCCAACAGGGCTCCCATGACTGAAGCTTTCTTT
j_call: TRBJ2-5; v_call: TRBV5-6; d_call: TRBD2; clone_size: NA; cdr3_aa: CASSLFSSGGETQYF; cdr3_nt: TGTGCCAGCAGCTTGTTCTCTAGCGGGGGGGAGACCCAGTACTTC
j_call: TRBJ2-7; v_call: TRBV5-6; d_call: NA; clone_size: few; cdr3_aa: CASSLGVRDYEQYF; cdr3_nt: TGTGCCAGCAGCTTGGGAGTCAGGGACTACGAGCAGTACTTC
j_call: TRBJ2-4; v_call: TRBV5-6; d_call: NA; clone_size: NA; cdr3_aa: CASSLAKNIQYF; cdr3_nt: TGTGCCAGCAGCTTAGCCAAAAACATTCAGTACTTC
j_call: TRBJ2-1; v_call: TRBV30; d_call: NA; clone_size: NA; cdr3_aa: CAWSARGEQFF; cdr3_nt: TGTGCCTGGAGTGCCCGGGGGGAGCAGTTCTTC
j_call: TRBJ1-4; v_call: TRBV5-8; d_call: TRBD1; clone_size: NA; cdr3_aa: CASSLLQGFREKLFF; cdr3_nt: TGTGCCAGCAGCCTCTTACAGGGGTTTAGGGAAAAACTGTTTTTT
j_call: TRBJ1-1; v_call: TRBV28; d_call: NA; clone_size: NA; cdr3_aa: CASRYGRAEAFF; cdr3_nt: TGTGCCAGCAGGTATGGCCGGGCTGAAGCTTTCTTT
j_call: TRBJ1-2; v_call: TRBV25-1; d_call: NA; clone_size: NA; cdr3_aa: CASSEFDLMTVNYGYTF; cdr3_nt: TGTGCCAGCAGTGAATTTGATCTGATGACAGTTAACTATGGCTACACCTTC
j_call: TRBJ1-2; v_call: TRBV5-4; d_call: NA; clone_size: NA; cdr3_aa: CASSGDVVGYTF; cdr3_nt: TGTGCCAGCAGCGGGGACGTGGTGGGCTACACCTTC
j_call: TRBJ1-5; v_call: TRBV9; d_call: TRBD1; clone_size: NA; cdr3_aa: CASSAGGQPNQPQHF; cdr3_nt: TGTGCCAGCAGCGCCGGGGGACAGCCCAATCAGCCCCAGCATTTT
j_call: TRBJ2-1; v_call: TRBV6-5; d_call: NA; clone_size: once; cdr3_aa: CASSLDSYNEQFF; cdr3_nt: TGTGCCAGCAGCCTAGACTCCTACAATGAGCAGTTCTTC
j_call: TRBJ2-2; v_call: TRBV6-4; d_call: NA; clone_size: NA; cdr3_aa: CASSDLWLTGELFF; cdr3_nt: TGTGCCAGCAGTGACTTGTGGCTCACCGGGGAGCTGTTTTTT
j_call: TRBJ2-5; v_call: TRBV5-1; d_call: NA; clone_size: NA; cdr3_aa: CASSLVWGQETQYF; cdr3_nt: TGCGCCAGCAGCTTGGTGTGGGGGCAAGAGACCCAGTACTTC
j_call: TRBJ2-2; v_call: TRBV11-3; d_call: NA; clone_size: NA; cdr3_aa: CASSKRSATTGELFF; cdr3_nt: TGTGCCAGCAGCAAGCGCTCCGCGACCACCGGGGAGCTGTTTTTT
j_call: TRBJ2-1; v_call: TRBV19; d_call: TRBD2; clone_size: NA; cdr3_aa: CASSIQNLAGGPSRQFF; cdr3_nt: TGTGCCAGTAGTATCCAAAATCTAGCGGGGGGGCCGTCAAGACAGTTCTTC
j_call: TRBJ2-7; v_call: TRBV5-6; d_call: NA; clone_size: NA; cdr3_aa: CASSLGFGSYEQYF; cdr3_nt: TGTGCCAGCAGCTTGGGTTTCGGATCCTACGAGCAGTACTTC